This TCR beta chain was found in a study of T-cell reconstitution after alpha-beta-depleted transplantation in children. Preparing the TCRbeta library involved the use of unique molecular identifiers. TCRdb re-derived calls from the PCR reads in MiXCR, one entry per CDR3 protein. The table shows more than 450,000 distinct CDR3 sequences, with roughly 18% occurring only once. The CDR3 has 14 amino acids. V was cut by 2 bases and J by 1 base, with 8 bases left in between. The germline V gene encodes CDR1 LNHDA and CDR2 SQIVND (reference sequence). The sample holds a few counts of this clonotype. The rearrangement joins TRBV19 to TRBJ1-1, with a weak D call TRBD1 (5 bases). Material: PBMCs from the stem cell graft donor, obtained from the stem cell graft. This receptor was obtained from a human donor who donated a stem cell graft to a child with acute lymphoblastic leukemia. CDR3 residues: CASSIWGGNTEAFF. The CDR3 bases are TGTGCCAGTAGTATATGGGGGGGGAACACTGAAGCTTTCTTT.